This T cell receptor (beta chain) was sequenced during a study of T cell repertoires in cytomegalovirus infection (dated by TCRdb to the late 2010s). In terms of the full investigation: Donor HLA type was relevant to the analysis, as public TCR beta signatures indicated carriage of CMV infection together with the matching HLA type. Broader findings and caveats from the paper: Carriers of CMV infection plus the relevant HLA type were discriminated by the cumulative frequency of public TCR beta family members in the study cohort and in an independent approximately 360-donor cohort. The ex vivo response was dominated by HLA-C-restricted CMV-specific TCR beta clonotypes, which also provided the single most frequent clonotype in two of eight donors.

TCRdb shows the sequencer as Illumina HiSeq 1500. The public reads were run again by TCRdb, first through fastp at Q25 and then through MiXCR, and only productive beta chains were kept. Every distinct CDR3 protein forms one entry, paired with its most common genes and DNA. The sample table shows about 360,000 distinct CDR3 sequences, and 15% to 20% are seen once. About 10% of the sample goes to the ten largest clones. At least ten counts were recorded for this clonotype. Its binding antigen is unknown. No quality values exist for individual bases; no much larger clone is one base distant. The specimen sequenced was PBMCs. This sequence originates from a human donor in good health (CMV status not recorded). Some clones in this sample may be carry-over from other donors' samples.

The CDR3: CASRQSGTGTYEQYF. The DNA is as follows: TGTGCCAGCAGGCAATCCGGGACAGGTACCTACGAGCAGTACTTC. In this chain, TRBV28 is recombined with TRBJ2-7; TRBD1 matches 8 bases in the middle. CDR1 and CDR2 are read off the germline V gene as MDHEN and SYDVKM. For this chain, trimming is 6 bases at the V end and 2 bases at the J end, and the number of junction bases without a gene match is 9. The CDR3 covers 15 residues, taking in both the cysteine and the phenylalanine. Only CDR3 DNA remains: 45 bases, in frame from the first base.